The 21 T cell receptor beta chains below were found in one sample sequenced in a study of blood T cell repertoires in COVID-19. Profiling relied on immunoSEQ multiplex PCR, and the TCRdb table lists in-frame clones only, not all of them. The sample gives approximately 330,000 clones, 89% of which show up once; around 9% is in the top ten. The specimen sequenced was PBMCs or T cells enriched from blood (not recorded which). These receptor sequences come from a woman in her twenties or thirties who had recovered from COVID-19.

This chain joins TRBV1 and TRBJ2-2; whether TRBD2, the table's D call, matches the DNA was not checked. TRBV1 is tagged as a pseudogene. The CDR3 consists of 20 residues. The CDR3 is CTSSQVPGGEGPPNTGELFF. The CDR3 DNA reads as TGCACCAGCAGCCAAGTTCCCGGCGGGGAGGGACCTCCGAACACCGGGGAGCTGTTTTTT.

This clone has just a few counts. This chain joins TRBV10-1 and TRBJ2-5; unclear D gene. Trimming removed 3 bases at V and 8 bases at J, with 19 bases between. Looked up from germline, CDR1 is WNHNN and CDR2 is SYGVQD (reference sequence). This CDR3 contains 15 residues. The CDR3 region has the DNA TGCGCCAGCAGTGAATTGGGCAATGGGTGGGCCACCCAGTACTTC. This sequence encodes CASSELGNGWATQYF.

This rearrangement joins TRBV27 to TRBJ2-1; 8 positions agree with TRBD2. The CDR3 spans 15 residues. CDR1 and CDR2 (germline): MNHEY, SMNVEV (reference sequence). V lost 3 bases, J lost 6 bases, and 7 bases stayed unmatched. This CDR3 is CASSFGTSPLNEQFF. CDR3 bases: TGTGCCAGCAGTTTTGGGACTAGTCCCCTCAATGAGCAGTTCTTC.

The genes are TRBV27 and TRBJ2-7; weak D call: TRBD1 (6 bases). V dropped 8 bases and J dropped 2 bases, with 22 bases sitting between them. The CDR3 spans 16 residues. Germline CDR1 and CDR2: MNHEY and SMNVEV (reference sequence). The CDR3 loop is CASRSHTGFRTYEQYF. CDR3 DNA sequence: TGTGCCAGCCGCTCCCACACAGGGTTTCGGACCTACGAGCAGTACTTC.

V and J are TRBV5-1 and TRBJ1-1; D gene unclear. The ends were cut back, 0 bases at V and 4 bases at J, with 13 bases in the middle. Germline V gene data show CDR1 as SGHRS and CDR2 as YFSETQ. This CDR3 spans 15 amino acids. DNA for the CDR3: TGCGCCAGCAGCTTGGGTCGGGGAGCGAGCACTGAAGCTTTCTTT. Translating gives CASSLGRGASTEAFF.

The chain uses TRBV9 and TRBJ2-3, with TRBD2 matching over 16 bases. CDR3 size: 21 residues. The V and J ends lost 0 bases and 0 bases, in that order; junction bases with no gene match: 10. Looked up from germline, CDR1 is SGDLS and CDR2 is YYNGEE. The CDR3 DNA follows: TGTGCCAGCAGCGTAGCTACGGGACTAGCGGGAGGGGAACCTAGCACAGATACGCAGTATTTT. It is translated as CASSVATGLAGGEPSTDTQYF.

The chain recombines TRBV5-1 with TRBJ2-5, with D possibly TRBD2 on 5 matching bases. The CDR3 length is 14 residues. The germline CDR1 and CDR2 sequences are SGHRS and YFSETQ. The germline V and J ends were trimmed by 0 bases and 5 bases, with 11 bases remaining between them. CDR3 in amino acids: CASSLDRGVETQYF. The CDR3 bases are TGCGCCAGCAGCTTGGACCGGGGTGTGGAGACCCAGTACTTC.

This clone was counted only a few times. The V gene is TRBV27, the J gene TRBJ1-1; no reliable D call. The CDR3 contains 13 residues. V was trimmed by 6 bases and J by 1 base, leaving 9 bases between them. Germline CDR1 MNHEY, CDR2 SMNVEV (reference sequence). CDR3 in amino acids: CASRRETNTEAFF. The DNA of the CDR3 is TGTGCCAGCAGACGGGAGACGAACACTGAAGCTTTCTTT.

The chain recombines TRBV21-1 with TRBJ1-6; the table's D call, TRBD1, has no DNA check behind it. TRBV21-1 is a known pseudogene. The CDR3 extends over 15 amino acids. The CDR3 is CASSKVDRYNSPLHF. The CDR3 DNA follows: TGTGCCAGCAGCAAAGTTGACAGATATAATTCACCCCTCCACTTT.

The V gene is TRBV29-1, the J gene TRBJ2-7; unclear D gene. Germline CDR1 is SQVTM and CDR2 is ANQGSEA. Deletions cut 5 bases from V and 0 bases from J, with 14 bases between. This CDR3 comprises 14 residues. The CDR3 is CSVSVQPSSYEQYF. CDR3 coding DNA: TGCAGCGTTTCAGTACAGCCAAGCTCCTACGAGCAGTACTTC.

The J gene is TRBJ2-2, the V gene TRBV29-1, with TRBD2 identical over 7 bases. This CDR3 spans 15 amino acids. CDR1 is SQVTM and CDR2 is ANQGSEA in the germline V gene. The trim removed 6 bases at V and 5 bases at J, leaving 12 bases unmatched. CDR3 sequence reads: CSVAQASGSTGELFF. The CDR3 DNA is TGCAGCGTGGCCCAGGCTAGCGGCTCAACCGGGGAGCTGTTTTTT.

The rearrangement links TRBV12-3 or TRBV12-4 to TRBJ2-7; D gene unclear. Trimming cost V 6 bases and J 3 bases, with 12 bases left between them. The CDR3 is made up of 13 amino acids. The CDR3, as DNA: TGTGCCAGCAGCCGCGATTCCAACTACGAGCAGTACTTC. Protein: CASSRDSNYEQYF.

The V call is TRBV6-1, the J call TRBJ1-5; tentatively, D is TRBD1 (6 bases). The CDR3 contains 13 residues. Per the germline V gene, CDR1 is MNHNS and CDR2 is SASEGT. V was trimmed by 1 base and J by 12 bases, leaving 13 bases between them. The CDR3: CASSEERGRGQHF. The CDR3 nucleotides are TGTGCCAGCAGTGAAGAAAGGGGGAGGGGCCAGCATTTT.

This rearrangement joins TRBV12-5 to TRBJ1-1, with a tentative D call TRBD1 (5 bases). Trimming took off 0 bases at V and 1 base at J, with 18 bases between the two ends. Germline V gene lookup returns CDR1 LGHNT and CDR2 FRNRAP. The CDR3 is made up of 18 amino acids. CDR3 nucleotides: TGTGCTAGTGGTTTGGTAGGTTTGTATGGACATAGGAACACTGAAGCTTTCTTT. Translating it yields CASGLVGLYGHRNTEAFF.

CDR3 region: CASSQARGQEVYEQYF. DNA for the CDR3: TGTGCCAGCAGCCAAGCCAGGGGACAGGAGGTCTACGAGCAGTACTTC. The rearrangement joins TRBV4-2 to TRBJ2-7; 8 bases fit TRBD1. From germline, CDR1 is LGHNA and CDR2 YNFKEQ. Trimming at V came to 1 base and at J to 3 bases, leaving 8 bases not matched to a gene. CDR3 length: 16 amino acids.

This chain links TRBV7-3 with TRBJ2-3; 9 bases line up with TRBD2. V lost 2 bases and J lost 4; bases outside the gene matches: 7. From germline, CDR1 is SGHTA and CDR2 FQGTGA. CDR3 length: 16 amino acids. Written as DNA, the CDR3 is TGTGCCAGCAGCTTATACGGCGGGAGGGCCCCAGATACGCAGTATTTT. The encoded protein is CASSLYGGRAPDTQYF.

The V call is TRBV5-1, the J call TRBJ1-1; TRBD1 aligns across 8 bases. CDR3 length: 15 residues. Germline V lookup: CDR1 SGHRS, CDR2 YFSETQ. The ends lost 7 bases at V and 4 bases at J; junction bases unmatched: 12. The CDR3 here is CASSGGYVGGTEAFF. CDR3 bases: TGCGCCAGCTCAGGGGGCTATGTAGGTGGCACTGAAGCTTTCTTT.

J is TRBJ1-1 and V is TRBV28, with D unresolved. The CDR3 totals 13 residues. Deletions cut 6 bases from V and 5 bases from J, with 13 bases between. CDR1 is MDHEN, CDR2 SYDVKM, per germline. The CDR3 loop is CASRSSGRTEAFF. Written as DNA, the CDR3 is TGTGCCAGCAGGTCTTCCGGGAGGACTGAAGCTTTCTTT.

This clone has more than one count but fewer than ten. The V gene is TRBV3-1 (or the pseudogene TRBV3-2), the J gene TRBJ2-2; the match to TRBD2 covers 10 bases. V was pared by 4 bases and J by 1 base, with 6 bases of the junction left unmatched. This CDR3 region has 17 residues. The germline gives CDR1 LGHDT, CDR2 YNNKEL (reference sequence). DNA of the CDR3: TGTGCCAGCAGCCCCGGGACTAGCGAGCTGAACACCGGGGAGCTGTTTTTT. Translated, it gives CASSPGTSELNTGELFF.

This clone was counted only a few times. The chain links TRBV4-2 to TRBJ2-2; the match to TRBD2 covers 7 bases. CDR1 and CDR2 (germline): LGHNA, YNFKEQ. This CDR3 has 14 amino acids. Trimming cost V 10 bases and J 0 bases; bases outside gene matches: 5. The CDR3 spells CATSLAPNTGELFF. CDR3 DNA: TGTGCCACCTCACTAGCGCCGAACACCGGGGAGCTGTTTTTT.

The gene calls are TRBV2 and TRBJ1-3; D is unresolved. V lost 7 bases, J lost 1 base, and 38 bases lay in between. The CDR3 consists of 23 residues. Looked up from germline, CDR1 is SNHLY and CDR2 is FYNNEI. The CDR3 loop is CASNSLPSHITVAGGRSGNTIYF. The DNA for the CDR3 is TGTGCCAGCAACAGCCTGCCATCCCACATAACAGTGGCCGGAGGGCGGTCTGGAAACACCATATATTTT. The entire variable domain, with the rest obtained from reference TRBV2 and TRBJ1-3, is as follows: EPEVTQTPSHQVTQMGQEVILRCVPISNHLYFYWYRQILGQKVEFLVSFYNNEISEKSEIFDDQFSVERPDGSNFTLKIRSTKLEDSAMYFCASNSLPSHITVAGGRSGNTIYFGEGSWLTVV.